The 20 T cell receptor beta chains presented below share a single source sample, sequenced in a study of T cell responses to AZD1222 COVID-19 vaccine. Clones were read by immunoSEQ multiplex PCR, and TCRdb kept only the in-frame ones, dropping some. This repertoire shows about 210,000 clones, 92% found once; its top ten account for approximately 1.4%. This sample comprised peripheral blood, obtained on day 0 of AZD1222 vaccination. Source of these receptors: an adult in good health.

This clone was recorded once. This chain uses TRBV10-1 with TRBJ1-2, with 7 bases fitting TRBD1. The CDR3 is made up of 13 amino acids. CDR1 is WNHNN and CDR2 is SYGVQD in the germline V gene (reference sequence). The V segment lost 4 bases and the J segment 2 bases; nucleotides outside the gene matches: 1. As DNA, the CDR3 is TGCGCCAGCAGTGCGGGACAGAACTATGGCTACACCTTC. As protein: CASSAGQNYGYTF.

The chain uses TRBV6-5 and TRBJ1-2, with TRBD1 as a possible D gene (5 bases). V shed 1 base and J shed 7 bases, with 13 bases lying between them. The V gene's germline CDR1 is MNHEY and CDR2 SVGAGI. This CDR3 comprises 14 residues. The CDR3 here is CASSYLRGGSGYTF. The DNA for the CDR3 is TGTGCCAGCAGTTACTTACGGGGGGGTAGTGGCTACACCTTC.

This clone appeared once. V usage is TRBV11-2 and J usage is TRBJ1-1; 7 bases fit TRBD1. CDR3 size: 14 residues. V was pared by 5 bases and J by 1 base, with 4 bases of the junction left unmatched. Germline V lookup: CDR1 SGHAT, CDR2 FQNNGV. The CDR3 DNA reads TGTGCCAGCAGCCACGGGACAGCGAACACTGAAGCTTTCTTT. It is translated as CASSHGTANTEAFF.

J is TRBJ1-1 and V is TRBV3-1 (or the pseudogene TRBV3-2), with no clear D. Germline assignment: CDR1 LGHDT and CDR2 YNNKEL (reference sequence). This CDR3 comprises 14 residues. V lost 2 bases, J lost 1 base, and 8 bases lay in between. The CDR3 region is CASSQPAGNTEAFF. In nucleotides, the CDR3 is TGTGCCAGCAGCCAACCCGCCGGGAACACTGAAGCTTTCTTT.

This clone has a single count. V is TRBV5-1 and J is TRBJ2-5, with D possibly being TRBD1 or TRBD2 (5 bases each). CDR3 length: 14 residues. Trimming cost V 4 bases and J 2 bases, with 12 bases left between them. Germline-derived CDR1 and CDR2 are SGHRS and YFSETQ. The CDR3 loop is CASSQRGEQETQYF. The DNA for the CDR3 is TGCGCCAGCAGCCAAAGAGGGGAGCAAGAGACCCAGTACTTC.

This chain uses TRBV20-1 with TRBJ2-7, with 7 positions matching TRBD1. J was trimmed by 0 bases and V by 3 bases; bases with no gene match: 5. The CDR3 runs 14 residues. Germline values: CDR1 DFQATT, CDR2 SNEGSKA (reference sequence). The CDR3 is CSASSGTVSYEQYF. In DNA, the CDR3 is TGCAGTGCTAGTTCCGGGACAGTCTCCTACGAGCAGTACTTC.

V gene TRBV25-1 combines with J gene TRBJ2-5; D remains ambiguous. Trimming removed 0 bases at V and 2 bases at J, with 10 bases between. This CDR3 contains 15 residues. From germline, CDR1 is MGHDK and CDR2 SYGVNS. The CDR3 DNA reads as TGTGCCAGCAGTGAATATGGGGTCTGGCAAGAGACCCAGTACTTC. This sequence encodes CASSEYGVWQETQYF.

V usage is TRBV12-3 or TRBV12-4 and J usage is TRBJ1-2; D gene ambiguous. The V and J ends lost 6 bases and 8 bases respectively, with 13 bases between them. The CDR3 contains 12 residues. Written as DNA, the CDR3 is TGTGCCAGCAGCGCCCAGTCCGAAGGCTACACCTTC. This sequence encodes CASSAQSEGYTF.

The rearrangement joins TRBV6-5 to TRBJ2-2, with D possibly being TRBD1 (7 bases). This CDR3 contains 15 residues. Trimming left V 6 bases short and J 2 bases short, with 13 bases between. Germline V gives CDR1 MNHEY, CDR2 SVGAGI. CDR3 protein: CASRRGDSNTGELFF. The CDR3 DNA is TGTGCCAGCAGGAGGGGGGACAGCAACACCGGGGAGCTGTTTTTT.

V gene TRBV6-6 combines with J gene TRBJ1-3, with 7 bases identical to TRBD1. Germline V gene lookup returns CDR1 MNHNY and CDR2 SVGAGI (reference sequence). This CDR3 contains 16 residues. The J segment lost 4 bases and the V segment lost 6 bases, leaving 12 bases of the junction unmatched. The CDR3 bases are TGTGCCAGCAGCCCACAGGGGTTTTATATCGGAAACACCATATATTTT. Protein product: CASSPQGFYIGNTIYF.

The V call is TRBV28, the J call TRBJ1-4; a possible D gene is TRBD1 (6 bases). Per the germline V gene, CDR1 is MDHEN and CDR2 is SYDVKM. Trimming pared 6 bases from V and 5 bases from J, leaving 16 bases between. The CDR3 has 15 amino acids. CDR3 protein: CASSLYGGANEKLFF. The CDR3 DNA reads TGTGCCAGCAGCCTATATGGGGGCGCGAATGAAAAACTGTTTTTT. The whole variable domain, remainder taken from reference TRBV28 and TRBJ1-4, is DVKVTQSSRYLVKRTGEKVFLECVQDMDHENMFWYRQDPGLGLRLIYFSYDVKMKEKGDIPEGYSVSREKKERFSLILESASTNQTSMYLCASSLYGGANEKLFFGSGTQLSVL.

The V and J genes are TRBV27 and TRBJ1-1; tentative D call: TRBD1 (6 bases). The CDR3 length is 14 residues. From germline, CDR1 is MNHEY and CDR2 SMNVEV (reference sequence). V was trimmed by 2 bases and J by 4 bases, leaving 11 bases between them. This chain's CDR3 is CASSLVGGPTEAFF. In DNA form, the CDR3 reads TGTGCCAGCAGTTTAGTGGGGGGGCCCACTGAAGCTTTCTTT.

The chain employs TRBV14 and TRBJ2-7; D remains ambiguous. Germline assignment: CDR1 SGHDN and CDR2 FVKESK. Trimming left V 3 bases short and J 0 bases short, with 9 bases between. CDR3 length equals 14 residues. The chain's CDR3 is CASSQGWFSYEQYF. The CDR3 DNA is TGTGCCAGCAGCCAGGGGTGGTTCTCCTACGAGCAGTACTTC.

V is TRBV2 and J is TRBJ1-5; D may be TRBD1 (5 bases). The CDR3 has 15 amino acids. The ends were cut back, 4 bases at V and 1 base at J, with 11 bases in the middle. From germline, CDR1 is SNHLY and CDR2 FYNNEI. CDR3 coding DNA: TGTGCCAGCAGTGCTGGGGGGTTGAGCAATCAGCCCCAGCATTTT. Its translation: CASSAGGLSNQPQHF.

The J gene is TRBJ1-5, the V gene TRBV28; D may be TRBD1 (5 bases). Per germline, CDR1 MDHEN and CDR2 SYDVKM. The V and J ends lost 4 bases and 3 bases respectively, with 13 bases between them. This CDR3 contains 15 residues. This CDR3 reads CASSWRAGPNQPQHF. The CDR3, as DNA: TGTGCCAGCAGTTGGCGGGCGGGACCCAATCAGCCCCAGCATTTT.

The CDR3 loop is CASSQDSLNYGYTF. The CDR3 nucleotides are TGTGCCAGCAGCCAGGACAGCTTGAACTATGGCTACACCTTC. The gene calls are TRBV5-4 and TRBJ1-2, with TRBD1 as a possible D gene (6 bases). The ends were cut back, 4 bases at V and 2 bases at J, with 12 bases in the middle. Germline V gives CDR1 SGHNT, CDR2 YYREEE (reference sequence). CDR3 size: 14 residues.

V gene TRBV10-3 combines with J gene TRBJ1-1, with TRBD1 as a possible D gene (5 bases). V lost 10 bases, J lost 2 bases, and 11 bases lay in between. The CDR3 is made up of 12 amino acids. The germline CDR1 and CDR2 sequences are ENHRY and SYGVKD. CDR3 loop: CATKTANTEAFF. The CDR3 DNA is TGTGCCACGAAGACAGCAAACACTGAAGCTTTCTTT.

The V gene is TRBV5-1, the J gene TRBJ2-5; TRBD2 aligns across 7 bases. J was trimmed by 5 bases and V by 1 base; bases with no gene match: 8. This CDR3 contains 15 residues. Germline CDR1 is SGHRS and CDR2 is YFSETQ. The CDR3 bases are TGCGCCAGCAGCTTGAACCGGGGAGGGGCCGAGACCCAGTACTTC. Its translation: CASSLNRGGAETQYF.

V gene TRBV5-4 combines with J gene TRBJ1-1, with a possible D match to TRBD1 (6 bases). Looked up from germline, CDR1 is SGHNT and CDR2 is YYREEE (reference sequence). Trimming left V 0 bases short and J 3 bases short, with 9 bases between. The length of the CDR3 is 14 residues. The CDR3 is CASSLDRVDTEAFF. In nucleotides, the CDR3 is TGTGCCAGCAGCTTGGACAGGGTGGACACTGAAGCTTTCTTT.

The DNA for the CDR3 is TGTGCCAGCTCACCAACGGTCCTCTTCGCGGCTGGAAACACCATATATTTT. This translates into CASSPTVLFAAGNTIYF. The chain has TRBV18 and TRBJ1-3; D gene ambiguous. Trimming left V 2 bases short and J 2 bases short, with 16 bases between. The CDR3 has 17 residues. CDR1 KGHSH and CDR2 LQKENI come from the germline V gene.